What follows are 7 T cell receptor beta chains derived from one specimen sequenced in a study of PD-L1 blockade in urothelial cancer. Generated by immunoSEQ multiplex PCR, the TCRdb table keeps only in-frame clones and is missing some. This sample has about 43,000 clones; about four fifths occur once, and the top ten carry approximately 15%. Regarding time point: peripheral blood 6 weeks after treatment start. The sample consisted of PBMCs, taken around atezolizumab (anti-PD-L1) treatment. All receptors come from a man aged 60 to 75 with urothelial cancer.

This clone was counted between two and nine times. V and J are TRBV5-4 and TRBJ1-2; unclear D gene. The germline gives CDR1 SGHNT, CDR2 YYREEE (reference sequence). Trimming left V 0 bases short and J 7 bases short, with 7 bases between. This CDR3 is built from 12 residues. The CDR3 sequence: CASSLATGGYTF. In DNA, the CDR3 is TGTGCCAGCAGCTTGGCGACGGGTGGCTACACCTTC.

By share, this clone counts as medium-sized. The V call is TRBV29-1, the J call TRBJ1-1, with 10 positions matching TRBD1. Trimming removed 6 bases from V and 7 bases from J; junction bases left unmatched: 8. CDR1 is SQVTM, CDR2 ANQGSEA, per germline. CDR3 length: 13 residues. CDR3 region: CSVYGTGENEAFF. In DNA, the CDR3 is TGCAGCGTCTACGGGACAGGGGAAAATGAAGCTTTCTTT. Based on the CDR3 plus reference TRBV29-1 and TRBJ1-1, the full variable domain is SAVISQKPSRDICQRGTSLTIQCQVDSQVTMMFWYRQQPGQSLTLIATANQGSEATYESGFVIDKFPISRPNLTFSTLTVSNMSPEDSSIYLCSVYGTGENEAFFGQGTRLTVV.

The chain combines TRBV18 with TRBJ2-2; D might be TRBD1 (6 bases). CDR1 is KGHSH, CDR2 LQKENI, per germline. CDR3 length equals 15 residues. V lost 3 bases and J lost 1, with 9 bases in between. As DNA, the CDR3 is TGTGCCAGCTCACCCGGGACACTGAACACCGGGGAGCTGTTTTTT. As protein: CASSPGTLNTGELFF.

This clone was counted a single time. The CDR3 sequence is CASSFGVRGGNEQFF. The CDR3 bases are TGTGCCAGCAGCTTCGGGGTTAGGGGAGGGAATGAGCAGTTCTTC. The V call is TRBV5-5, the J call TRBJ2-1, with 7 bases matching TRBD2. Germline V gene data show CDR1 as SGHKS and CDR2 as YYEKEE (reference sequence). The CDR3 covers 15 residues. J gave up 7 bases and V 2 bases, and 9 bases lay outside the gene matches.

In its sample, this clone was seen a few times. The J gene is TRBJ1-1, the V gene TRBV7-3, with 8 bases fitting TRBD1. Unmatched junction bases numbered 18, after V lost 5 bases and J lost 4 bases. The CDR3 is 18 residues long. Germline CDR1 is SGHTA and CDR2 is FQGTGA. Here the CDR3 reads CASSPTPLQDREGTEAFF. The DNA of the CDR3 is TGTGCCAGCAGCCCGACGCCTTTGCAGGACAGGGAGGGCACTGAAGCTTTCTTT.

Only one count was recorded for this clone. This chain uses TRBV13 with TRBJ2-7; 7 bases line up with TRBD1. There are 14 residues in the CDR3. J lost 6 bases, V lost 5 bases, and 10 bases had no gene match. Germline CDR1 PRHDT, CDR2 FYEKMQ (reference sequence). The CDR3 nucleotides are TGTGCCAGCAGCCCGAACAGGGGATCCGGCGAGCAGTACTTC. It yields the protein CASSPNRGSGEQYF.

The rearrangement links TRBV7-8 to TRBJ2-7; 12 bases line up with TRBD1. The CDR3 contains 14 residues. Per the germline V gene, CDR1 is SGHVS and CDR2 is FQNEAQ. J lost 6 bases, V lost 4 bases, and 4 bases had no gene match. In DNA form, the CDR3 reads TGTGCCAGCAGCTGGGGACAGGGGGCAGCCGAGCAGTACTTC. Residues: CASSWGQGAAEQYF.